This T cell receptor (beta chain) comes out of a study of cytomegalovirus exposure and HLA in healthy donors. Overall study context: In an early release, HLA-typed donors contributed tens of millions of unique TCR sequences.

The PCR used 60 Vbeta and 13 Jbeta primers. Assay: immunoSEQ multiplex PCR; the TCRdb copy retains only in-frame clones and omits some. The profile shows about 160,000 clones, approximately 80% of them singletons. Turning to this clone: What it recognizes is unknown.

V shed 9 bases and J 4 bases; nucleotides not matched to a gene: 4. The CDR3 totals 13 residues. CDR1 ENHRY and CDR2 SYGVKD come from the germline V gene. Broader study findings: CMV antigen specificity of a few CMV-associated chains was confirmed in vitro. In a later analysis, TCR beta V- and J-gene trimming showed a link to a missense DCLRE1C variant.

Each donor's status was that of a healthy bone marrow donor. The V call is TRBV10-3, the J call TRBJ2-7, with 12 positions matching TRBD1. Sequenced input: PBMCs. This TCR was recovered from a man between 18 and 29 years old in good health and CMV-seropositive. CDR3 bases: TGTGCCATATGGGACAGGGGGCGATACGAGCAGTACTTC. It translates to CAIWDRGRYEQYF.